This TCR beta chain was identified during a study of blood T cell repertoires in COVID-19. Losses at the gene ends were 3 bases for V and 4 bases for J; bases not matched to a gene: 1. The germline V gene has CDR1 SGHRS and CDR2 YFSETQ. This CDR3 is built from 15 residues. A Seattle source enrolled patients during active infection and followed them longitudinally. Per the original data handling: Amplification of reference gene primers provided the estimated nucleated cell counts. TCRdb's table, derived via immunoSEQ multiplex PCR, lists solely in-frame clones and lacks some. The D gene and trimming were derived from the DNA, and the V and J assignments and clone size from that table. This table holds 400,000 to 450,000 clones, around 90% found once.

Material for sequencing was peripheral blood. V usage is TRBV5-1 and J usage is TRBJ2-2; 12 nucleotides line up with TRBD2. The sequence was obtained from a man aged 18 to 35 with COVID-19, enrolled during active disease. The DNA for the CDR3 is TGCGCCAGCAGCTCTAGCGGGAGGGCCACCGGGGAGCTGTTTTTT. Translating it yields CASSSSGRATGELFF.